The rows below give T cell receptor beta chains drawn from one sample of a study of CD8 T cells in Susac syndrome. TCRdb called the immunoSEQ multiplex PCR reads again in MiXCR, with one record for every CDR3 protein. The sample has 200,000 to 250,000 distinct CDR3 sequences, about 94% seen once. The sequenced sample consisted of CD4+ T cells from PBMCs. The receptor set was obtained from a human donor with Susac syndrome. The CDR3 runs from the conserved cysteine through the conserved F or W. A D gene is named only where the DNA matches it firmly. The size entry is marked missing in some rows and otherwise reads once, few, many or a size class.

d_gene	abundance	j_gene	v_gene	CDR3aa	CDR3nt
.	.	TRBJ2-1	TRBV20-1	CSAWVYDSSPNEQFF	TGCAGTGCTTGGGTATATGACTCCTCCCCCAATGAGCAGTTCTTC
TRBD2	.	TRBJ2-7	TRBV9	CASSSGTSGVLEQYF	TGTGCCAGCAGTTCGGGGACTAGCGGGGTCCTCGAGCAGTACTTC
TRBD1	.	TRBJ2-5	TRBV4-3	CASSHRQGRQETQYF	TGCGCCAGCAGCCATAGACAGGGGAGGCAAGAGACCCAGTACTTC
.	.	TRBJ2-7	TRBV9	CASSVGVMAYEQYF	TGTGCCAGCAGCGTTGGGGTGATGGCCTACGAGCAGTACTTC
.	.	TRBJ2-7	TRBV11-3	CASSPDSEQYF	TGTGCCAGCAGCCCGGACAGCGAGCAGTACTTC
.	.	TRBJ1-4	TRBV24-1	CATSDLRGKEEKLFF	TGTGCCACCAGTGATTTGCGAGGGAAGGAGGAAAAACTGTTTTTT
TRBD2	.	TRBJ2-2	TRBV20-1	CSARDRTSGGASGELFF	TGCAGTGCTAGAGATCGGACTAGCGGGGGGGCCTCCGGGGAGCTGTTTTTT
.	.	TRBJ1-1	TRBV19	CASSIYSGSGTEAFF	TGTGCCAGTAGTATCTACAGCGGATCGGGCACTGAAGCTTTCTTT
.	.	TRBJ2-5	TRBV14	CASSLDTQETQYF	TGTGCCAGCAGTCTGGACACCCAAGAGACCCAGTACTTC
.	.	TRBJ2-7	TRBV7-2	CASRFQGIGEQYF	TGTGCCAGCAGATTTCAGGGGATCGGCGAGCAGTACTTC
TRBD1	.	TRBJ1-1	TRBV3-1	CASSQLTGEGEAFF	TGTGCCAGCAGCCAACTTACAGGGGAAGGTGAAGCTTTCTTT
TRBD1	.	TRBJ1-2	TRBV5-1	CASSSIGGADYGYTF	TGCGCCAGCAGCTCAATAGGGGGCGCGGACTATGGCTACACCTTC
TRBD1	.	TRBJ1-4	TRBV7-9	CASSLEGTGANNNEKLFF	TGTGCCAGCAGCTTAGAAGGGACAGGGGCGAACAATAATGAAAAACTGTTTTTT
.	.	TRBJ1-1	TRBV18	CASSPPWGSRDTEAFF	TGTGCCAGCTCACCACCCTGGGGGAGTCGGGACACTGAAGCTTTCTTT
.	.	TRBJ2-6	TRBV7-2	CASSMQGGGANVLTF	TGTGCCAGCAGCATGCAGGGTGGTGGGGCCAACGTCCTGACTTTC
.	.	TRBJ1-2	TRBV6-5	CASSYSRGRGYTF	TGTGCCAGCAGTTACAGTAGGGGTCGAGGCTACACCTTC
.	few	TRBJ2-2	TRBV4-2	CASSQENTGELFF	TGTGCCAGCAGCCAAGAGAACACCGGGGAGCTGTTTTTT
.	.	TRBJ1-4	TRBV3-1	CASSRERGEKLFF	TGTGCCAGCAGCCGGGAACGGGGGGAAAAACTGTTTTTT
.	.	TRBJ2-5	TRBV5-1	CASSVWTGQETQYF	TGCGCCAGCAGCGTATGGACTGGCCAAGAGACCCAGTACTTC
TRBD1	few	TRBJ1-5	TRBV15	CATSRGTGGNQPQHF	TGTGCCACCAGCAGAGGGACAGGGGGCAATCAGCCCCAGCATTTT
.	.	TRBJ1-6	TRBV7-2	CASSTREGPLHF	TGTGCCAGCAGCACCCGGGAGGGACCCCTCCACTTT
.	.	TRBJ1-1	TRBV9	CASSVGDEGNTEAFF	TGTGCCAGCAGCGTAGGGGATGAGGGGAACACTGAAGCTTTCTTT
.	.	TRBJ2-5	TRBV18	CASARGAARETQYF	TGTGCCAGCGCGCGAGGGGCAGCGCGAGAGACCCAGTACTTC
.	once	TRBJ2-1	TRBV3-1	CASSQRTGNEQFF	TGTGCCAGCAGCCAGCGTACAGGGAATGAGCAGTTCTTC
.	.	TRBJ2-1	TRBV29-1	CSVGTSAEEDNEQFF	TGCAGCGTTGGCACATCGGCAGAGGAGGACAATGAGCAGTTCTTC
TRBD1	.	TRBJ2-1	TRBV5-4	CASSLQGASGNEQFF	TGTGCCAGCAGCTTACAGGGGGCCAGCGGCAATGAGCAGTTCTTC
TRBD1	once	TRBJ1-5	TRBV19	CASSIVGDSIGNQPQHF	TGTGCCAGTAGTATAGTGGGGGACAGTATCGGGAATCAGCCCCAGCATTTT
TRBD2	.	TRBJ2-7	TRBV29-1	CSVAWTSGSYEQYF	TGCAGCGTTGCTTGGACTAGCGGTTCCTACGAGCAGTACTTC
.	.	TRBJ2-2	TRBV6-2/TRBV6-3	CASSYSRTGELFF	TGTGCCAGCAGTTACTCAAGGACAGGGGAGCTGTTTTTT
.	.	TRBJ2-1	TRBV6-1	CASPPRGARNNYEQFF	TGTGCCAGCCCCCCGCGGGGTGCGCGGAACAATTATGAGCAGTTCTTC
TRBD1	.	TRBJ1-2	TRBV5-1	CASSSQGSYGYTF	TGCGCCAGCAGCTCACAGGGGTCCTATGGCTACACCTTC
.	.	TRBJ1-2	TRBV4-2	CASSQVRTAHYGYTF	TGTGCCAGCAGCCAAGTTCGCACGGCCCACTATGGCTACACCTTC
.	.	TRBJ1-1	TRBV30	CAWTVGIAEAFF	TGTGCCTGGACAGTTGGGATCGCTGAAGCTTTCTTT
TRBD1	.	TRBJ1-1	TRBV12-3/TRBV12-4	CASSTVQGVTEAFF	TGTGCCAGCAGTACAGTCCAGGGGGTCACTGAAGCTTTCTTT
TRBD1	once	TRBJ1-1	TRBV12-3/TRBV12-4	CASRPHGGTGSEAFF	TGTGCCAGCAGGCCACACGGTGGGACAGGGTCTGAAGCTTTCTTT
.	.	TRBJ1-6	TRBV19	CAVARNSPLHF	TGTGCCGTGGCCAGGAATTCACCCCTCCACTTT
.	.	TRBJ2-2	TRBV18	CASSPVRGESTGELFF	TGTGCCAGCTCACCAGTCAGGGGAGAGAGCACCGGGGAGCTGTTTTTT
.	few	TRBJ2-6	TRBV6-1	CASSSTRTAISSGANVLTF	TGTGCCAGCAGCTCAACCCGGACAGCCATTAGCTCTGGGGCCAACGTCCTGACTTTC
.	.	TRBJ2-3	TRBV11-2	CASSPEDIRRDTQYF	TGTGCCAGCAGTCCCGAGGACATAAGGAGAGATACGCAGTATTTT
TRBD2	.	TRBJ2-3	TRBV6-5	CASSYSGLAGGQFSDTQYF	TGTGCCAGCAGTTACTCGGGACTAGCGGGGGGGCAGTTCTCGGATACGCAGTATTTT
.	.	TRBJ1-3	TRBV7-8	CASSSARVSGGNTIYF	TGTGCCAGCAGCTCTGCCCGGGTCTCGGGCGGAAACACCATATATTTT
.	.	TRBJ2-1	TRBV6-2/TRBV6-3	CASIDGGVGEQFF	TGTGCCAGCATCGACGGAGGAGTCGGTGAGCAGTTCTTC
.	.	TRBJ1-4	TRBV7-6	CASSLNSDEKLFF	TGTGCCAGCAGCTTAAACTCGGATGAAAAACTGTTTTTT
.	.	TRBJ1-5	TRBV20-1	CSAKDRNQPQHF	TGCAGTGCTAAAGACAGAAATCAGCCCCAGCATTTT
.	few	TRBJ2-5	TRBV7-7	CASSLGNSETQYF	TGTGCTAGCAGCTTGGGCAACTCAGAGACCCAGTACTTC